This TCR beta chain was captured by sequencing in a study of blood T cell repertoires in COVID-19. At the level of the study: There were acute and convalescent COVID-19 samples, and they came from the United States, Italy and Spain.

This clone was observed a handful of times. The CDR3 contains 18 residues. V lost 11 bases and J 0 bases, leaving 26 bases between the germline ends. CDR1 and CDR2 (germline): LNHDA, SQIVND (reference sequence). Generated by immunoSEQ multiplex PCR, the TCRdb table keeps only in-frame clones and is missing some. In the table there are about 110,000 clones, roughly two thirds of which are singletons. The chain has TRBV19 and TRBJ1-3; the D gene is possibly TRBD1 (6 bases). The clonotype originates from a man at least 80 years old with acute or convalescent COVID-19. The sequenced sample consisted of peripheral blood. CDR3 DNA sequence: TGTGCCCCCACAATTTGGGACAAGCAACCGGACTCTGGAAACACCATATATTTT. Amino acids: CAPTIWDKQPDSGNTIYF.